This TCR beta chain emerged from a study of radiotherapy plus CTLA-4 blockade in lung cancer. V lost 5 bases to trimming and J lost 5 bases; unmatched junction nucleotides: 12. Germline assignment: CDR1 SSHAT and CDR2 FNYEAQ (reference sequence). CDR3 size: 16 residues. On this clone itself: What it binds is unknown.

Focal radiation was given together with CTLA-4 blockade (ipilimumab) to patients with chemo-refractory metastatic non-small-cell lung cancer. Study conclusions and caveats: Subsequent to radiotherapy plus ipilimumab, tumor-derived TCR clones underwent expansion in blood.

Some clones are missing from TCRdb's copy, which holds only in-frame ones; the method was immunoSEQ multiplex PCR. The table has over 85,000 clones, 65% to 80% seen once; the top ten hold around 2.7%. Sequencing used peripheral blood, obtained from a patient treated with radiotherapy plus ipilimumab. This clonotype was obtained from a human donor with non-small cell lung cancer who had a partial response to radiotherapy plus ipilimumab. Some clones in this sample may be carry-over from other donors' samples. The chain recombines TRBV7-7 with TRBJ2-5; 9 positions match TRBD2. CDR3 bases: TGTGCCAGCAGCCACGGCGGGGGGGCCTTCGTGGAGACCCAGTACTTC. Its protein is CASSHGGGAFVETQYF.